This entry concerns a single T cell receptor beta chain. The method was immunoSEQ multiplex PCR; TCRdb's version includes in-frame clones alone and lacks a portion of them. The table lists about 110,000 clones, around three quarters of them singletons, with less than 5% in the top ten. These data originate in a study of blood T cell repertoires in COVID-19. Study-level background: There were acute and convalescent COVID-19 samples, and they came from the United States, Italy and Spain.

This receptor was identified in a human donor in a cohort sampled during active or convalescent COVID-19. Sequencing was carried out using peripheral blood.

CDR3: CASATGTAIYGYTF. CDR3 DNA: TGTGCCAGCGCAACCGGGACAGCTATCTATGGCTACACCTTC. The gene calls are TRBV28 and TRBJ1-2; 7 bases are a match to TRBD1. V lost 8 bases and J lost 4; bases outside the gene matches: 10. The CDR3 contains 14 residues. Germline CDR1 reads MDHEN; CDR2 reads SYDVKM.